The 27 T cell receptor beta chains given below trace back to one sample, sequenced in a study of T-cell memory formation after mild COVID-19. TCRdb passed the 5' RACE reads through MiXCR, listing each CDR3 protein once. The sample holds about 560,000 distinct CDR3 sequences, 20% to 25% seen once. Sequencing was performed on PBMCs or a T cell subset sorted from them (not recorded which). These receptors came from an adult woman who had mild COVID-19 (a few samples of this study predate the infection). Cell type and time point are not known.

Ten or more counts support this clonotype. The J gene is TRBJ1-2, the V gene TRBV12-3 or TRBV12-4; D remains unclear. The V end lost 1 base, the J end lost 4 bases, and 7 bases lay between the germline ends. The CDR3 consists of 13 residues. CDR3 DNA: TGTGCCAGCAGTTTAGGGGATAGCTATGGCTACACCTTC. It is translated as CASSLGDSYGYTF.

The chain combines TRBV11-1 with TRBJ1-2; D possibly corresponds to TRBD1 (5 bases). Deletions cut 5 bases from V and 8 bases from J, with 24 bases between. The CDR3 spans 16 residues. Germline V gene sequence: CDR1 SGHAT, CDR2 FQDESV (reference sequence). The CDR3 loop is CASSRHGLGGMEGYTF. The CDR3 DNA is TGTGCCAGCAGCCGACATGGGCTCGGGGGAATGGAGGGCTACACCTTC.

The V call is TRBV12-3 or TRBV12-4, the J call TRBJ1-1; TRBD1 might be the D (5 bases). The ends were cut back, 3 bases at V and 11 bases at J, with 13 bases in the middle. The CDR3 loop spans 12 amino acids. The CDR3 DNA reads TGTGCCAGCAGTTTTTCGGGACTTATGGCTTTCTTT. Its translation is CASSFSGLMAFF.

The chain has TRBV9 and TRBJ1-3; D possibly corresponds to TRBD1 (6 bases). The V end lost 0 bases, the J end lost 7 bases, and 11 bases lay between the germline ends. This CDR3 has 14 residues. Germline values: CDR1 SGDLS, CDR2 YYNGEE. The CDR3 spells CASSVDYRVNTIYF. Here the CDR3 DNA reads TGTGCCAGCAGCGTAGATTACAGGGTGAACACCATATATTTT.

The gene calls are TRBV4-1 and TRBJ2-1; possible D gene TRBD1, 6 bases. The CDR3 consists of 13 residues. Trimming cost V 7 bases and J 8 bases, with 15 bases left between them. The germline V gene encodes CDR1 MGHRA and CDR2 YSYEKL. Here the CDR3 reads CASKGTNIDEQFF. CDR3 DNA sequence: TGCGCCAGCAAAGGGACAAATATCGATGAGCAGTTCTTC.

This clonotype came up a few times. The chain carries TRBV9 and TRBJ2-3; the D gene is possibly TRBD1 (6 bases). The CDR3 is 15 amino acids. Trimming cost V 3 bases and J 3 bases, with 14 bases left between them. From germline, CDR1 is SGDLS and CDR2 YYNGEE. CDR3 bases: TGTGCCAGCAGCGCCCCCGACAGGTTAACAGATACGCAGTATTTT. This sequence encodes CASSAPDRLTDTQYF. Drawing the rest from reference TRBV9 and TRBJ2-3, the complete variable domain is DSGVTQTPKHLITATGQRVTLRCSPRSGDLSVYWYQQSLDQGLQFLIQYYNGEERAKGNILERFSAQQFPDLHSELNLSSLELGDSALYFCASSAPDRLTDTQYFGPGTRLTVL.

This rearrangement joins TRBV20-1 to TRBJ2-1; TRBD2 matches 7 bases. Germline CDR1 reads DFQATT; CDR2 reads SNEGSKA (reference sequence). With V trimmed by 3 bases and J by 3 bases, 14 bases remained unmatched. The CDR3 is 17 amino acids. CDR3 DNA sequence: TGCAGTGCTAGGGGGTTCGGATCAGCGGGGTTCTACAATGAGCAGTTCTTC. Amino acid sequence: CSARGFGSAGFYNEQFF.

This clonotype appeared a single time. The chain couples TRBV29-1 to TRBJ2-2; D might be TRBD2 (5 bases). V was shortened by 5 bases and J by 5 bases, with 9 bases between the two germline ends. CDR1 and CDR2 (germline): SQVTM, ANQGSEA. There are 12 residues in the CDR3. The CDR3 region is CSVSRETGELFF. The CDR3 region has the DNA TGCAGCGTTTCGAGGGAAACCGGGGAGCTGTTTTTT.

This chain uses TRBV2 with TRBJ2-7, with TRBD1 identical over 7 bases. The germline V gene encodes CDR1 SNHLY and CDR2 FYNNEI. The V gene end was trimmed by 7 bases and the J gene end by 0 bases; junction bases not matched to a gene: 9. CDR3 size: 15 residues. The CDR3 sequence: CASKGWDRPSYEQYF. In DNA, the CDR3 is TGTGCCAGCAAGGGTTGGGACAGACCCTCCTACGAGCAGTACTTC.

The chain is built from TRBV3-1 and TRBJ2-7; tentatively, D is TRBD2 (7 bases). Germline lookup yields CDR1 LGHDT and CDR2 YNNKEL (reference sequence). The CDR3 loop spans 16 amino acids. Between the trimmed V and J ends, which lost 2 bases and 4 bases, there was a span of 18 bases. The CDR3 is CASSQLVGRGRYEQYF. CDR3 sequence (DNA): TGTGCCAGCAGCCAACTCGTGGGGCGGGGGCGTTACGAGCAGTACTTC.

This clonotype has just one count. The chain employs TRBV3-1 and TRBJ1-4; 7 nucleotides agree with TRBD1. V dropped 4 bases and J dropped 5; count of bases not matched to a gene: 13. The germline V gene has CDR1 LGHDT and CDR2 YNNKEL (reference sequence). The CDR3 loop spans 17 amino acids. The CDR3 here is CASSPTLGTEPNEKLFF. CDR3 in DNA: TGTGCCAGCAGCCCAACATTGGGGACAGAGCCGAATGAAAAACTGTTTTTT.

This clonotype turned up a few times. This chain uses TRBV7-2 with TRBJ2-5; perhaps TRBD2 as D (5 bases). In germline, CDR1 is SGHTA, CDR2 FQGNSA. This CDR3 has 15 residues. V was pared by 1 base and J by 2 bases, with 11 bases between. The CDR3 here is CASSLGGLGQETQYF. Here the CDR3 DNA reads TGTGCCAGCAGCTTAGGAGGGTTGGGTCAAGAGACCCAGTACTTC.

The chain uses TRBV7-2 and TRBJ2-3; 7 nucleotides agree with TRBD2. The length of the CDR3 is 15 residues. Germline trimming cut 2 bases from V and 4 bases from J; bases unmatched to any gene: 6. CDR1 and CDR2 (germline): SGHTA, FQGNSA. CDR3 nucleotides: TGTGCCAGCAGCTTACCAGCGGGATCGGCAGATACGCAGTATTTT. This encodes CASSLPAGSADTQYF.

The table lists this clonotype with a few counts. The V and J genes are TRBV27 and TRBJ2-7, with D perhaps TRBD1 (6 bases). V was pared by 6 bases and J by 6 bases, with 18 bases between. The CDR3 runs to 14 residues. Germline V lookup: CDR1 MNHEY, CDR2 SMNVEV (reference sequence). The CDR3 region has the DNA TGTGCCAGCAGCCTCACAGGGACCCCCACCGAGCAGTACTTC. Translating it yields CASSLTGTPTEQYF.

V is TRBV9 and J is TRBJ1-2; 7 nucleotides line up with TRBD1. Germline CDR1 is SGDLS and CDR2 is YYNGEE. The J segment lost 3 bases and the V segment lost 0 bases, leaving 5 bases of the junction unmatched. The CDR3 is 15 residues long. The CDR3 DNA reads as TGTGCCAGCAGCGTAGGGGACAGCATAGACTATGGCTACACCTTC. This gives the protein CASSVGDSIDYGYTF.

The chain employs TRBV27 and TRBJ2-1; possibly TRBD1 or TRBD2 for D (5 bases each). The V gene lost 5 bases and the J gene lost 8 bases, with 25 bases spanning the gap. This CDR3 has 17 residues. Germline V lookup: CDR1 MNHEY, CDR2 SMNVEV (reference sequence). The DNA for the CDR3 is TGTGCCAGCAGTCGACAGACTACCCTGGGACCCCTGGATGAGCAGTTCTTC. The encoded protein is CASSRQTTLGPLDEQFF.

The V and J genes are TRBV29-1 and TRBJ2-7; 7 bases map to TRBD1. Losses at the gene ends were 6 bases for V and 0 bases for J; bases not matched to a gene: 8. The CDR3 has 14 amino acids. Germline V gene data show CDR1 as SQVTM and CDR2 as ANQGSEA. The CDR3 nucleotides are TGCAGCGTGAGGGGGCTAAGCGGCTCCTACGAGCAGTACTTC. This codes for CSVRGLSGSYEQYF.

This clonotype was observed a few times. The V gene is TRBV6-5, the J gene TRBJ2-2, with TRBD2 as a possible D gene (7 bases). The V gene's germline CDR1 is MNHEY and CDR2 SVGAGI. V lost 5 bases and J lost 4, with 11 bases in between. This CDR3 has 14 residues. The chain's CDR3 is CASSLRGATGELFF. The DNA of the CDR3 is TGTGCCAGCAGTCTCCGGGGGGCCACCGGGGAGCTGTTTTTT.

V is TRBV20-1 and J is TRBJ2-5; D is unclear. The V end lost 0 bases, the J end lost 4 bases, and 9 bases lay between the germline ends. This CDR3 has 13 amino acids. Per germline, CDR1 DFQATT and CDR2 SNEGSKA (reference sequence). The CDR3, as DNA: TGCAGTGCTAGAGAAGTTAGGAGAGAGACCCAGTACTTC. Translation: CSAREVRRETQYF.

This clonotype came up once. The rearrangement links TRBV6-1 to TRBJ2-5, with a possible D match to TRBD2 (7 bases). V was trimmed by 9 bases and J by 4 bases, leaving 18 bases between them. Germline loops: CDR1 MNHNS, CDR2 SASEGT. The CDR3 covers 14 residues. CDR3 protein: CASRGGVPGETQYF. CDR3 nucleotide sequence: TGTGCCAGTCGAGGGGGGGTACCTGGAGAGACCCAGTACTTC.

The CDR3 loop is CAWSVAGAGEQYF. DNA of the CDR3: TGTGCCTGGAGTGTAGCCGGGGCCGGCGAGCAGTACTTC. The V call is TRBV30, the J call TRBJ2-7; D may be TRBD1 or TRBD2 (5 bases each). Germline CDR1 is GTSNPN and CDR2 is SVGIG (reference sequence). There are 13 residues in the CDR3. V was cut by 0 bases and J by 6 bases, with 12 bases left in between.

This clonotype has only a few counts. The chain recombines TRBV29-1 with TRBJ2-1; either TRBD1 or TRBD2 may fit D (5 bases each). The germline gives CDR1 SQVTM, CDR2 ANQGSEA. This CDR3 has 13 residues. Deletions cut 4 bases from V and 7 bases from J, with 14 bases between. The CDR3 DNA reads as TGCAGCGTTGCTCCGGGACCCGGAAATGAGCAGTTCTTC. As protein: CSVAPGPGNEQFF.

The CDR3 sequence is CASSIGSENQPQHF. Here the CDR3 DNA reads TGTGCCAGTAGTATTGGGTCAGAGAATCAGCCCCAGCATTTT. The rearrangement uses TRBV19 and TRBJ1-5; D gene unclear. The CDR3 is made up of 14 amino acids. The germline V and J ends were trimmed by 3 bases and 4 bases, with 10 bases remaining between them. Germline assignment: CDR1 LNHDA and CDR2 SQIVND (reference sequence).

This clonotype was found a few times. The chain uses TRBV7-3 and TRBJ2-1; TRBD1 matches 8 bases. Losses at the gene ends were 1 base for V and 4 bases for J; bases not matched to a gene: 3. From germline, CDR1 is SGHTA and CDR2 FQGTGA. The CDR3 runs 15 residues. The CDR3 coding sequence is TGTGCCAGCAGCTTAATGGGGACAGGTTACAATGAGCAGTTCTTC. Protein sequence: CASSLMGTGYNEQFF.

The chain recombines TRBV18 with TRBJ1-6; maybe TRBD1 (6 bases). This CDR3 has 17 residues. V lost 3 bases and J 7 bases, leaving 19 bases between the germline ends. Germline CDR1 is KGHSH and CDR2 is LQKENI. The CDR3 region has the DNA TGTGCCAGCTCACCGCTACCGCGGACAGTCGAAAATTCACCCCTCCACTTT. This encodes CASSPLPRTVENSPLHF.

The chain recombines TRBV25-1 with TRBJ2-1, with 7 bases that match TRBD2. The germline V gene has CDR1 MGHDK and CDR2 SYGVNS. The CDR3 has 17 amino acids. V was pared by 3 bases and J by 6 bases, with 14 bases of the junction left unmatched. As DNA, the CDR3 is TGTGCCAGCAGTGATCATCTCGGGGGGACCCTTGTCAATGAGCAGTTCTTC. Amino acids: CASSDHLGGTLVNEQFF.

This clonotype has a handful of counts. The CDR3 loop reads CASSPYGAQSTDTQYF. The CDR3, as DNA: TGTGCCAGCAGCCCCTACGGGGCACAGAGCACAGATACGCAGTATTTT. This chain links TRBV3-1 with TRBJ2-3, with D tentatively TRBD1 or TRBD2 (5 bases each). There are 16 residues in the CDR3. The germline V gene has CDR1 LGHDT and CDR2 YNNKEL (reference sequence). Trimming removed 4 bases from V and 0 bases from J, with 14 bases in between.